This is a list of T cell receptor beta chains from one sample in a study of blood T cell repertoires in COVID-19. Only in-frame clones appear in the TCRdb table, and some are missing; sequencing was by immunoSEQ multiplex PCR. The table includes roughly 71,000 clones, more than 80% detected once. Sequencing was done on a sample of peripheral blood. All receptors derive from a young man with acute or convalescent COVID-19. The CDR3 runs from the conserved cysteine through the conserved F or W. Each record gives: clone size, J gene, V gene, D gene, CDR3 protein, CDR3 DNA. The D gene is left open where the match is weak. Size is omitted from some rows. Given values are once, few, many or a class for expanded clones.

.	TRBJ2-1	TRBV25-1	.	CASSGFAAGTSYNEQFF	TGTGCCAGCAGTGGCTTTGCCGCCGGGACATCTTACAATGAGCAGTTCTTC
.	TRBJ2-5	TRBV15	TRBD2	CATSRVPSGTSGQETQYF	TGTGCCACCAGCAGGGTTCCTTCCGGGACTAGCGGCCAAGAGACCCAGTACTTC
.	TRBJ2-3	TRBV12-3/TRBV12-4	.	CASTGTDTQYF	TGTGCCAGCACAGGCACAGATACGCAGTATTTT
.	TRBJ1-1	TRBV6-6	TRBD1	CASTRQGKAFF	TGTGCCAGCACACGACAGGGTAAAGCTTTCTTT
.	TRBJ2-1	TRBV7-9	TRBD1	CASSLGIRDREISYNEQFF	TGTGCCAGCAGCTTAGGGATCCGGGACAGAGAAATTTCCTACAATGAGCAGTTCTTC
.	TRBJ1-1	TRBV6-6	.	CASSYEGVNTEAFF	TGTGCCAGCAGTTACGAAGGGGTGAACACTGAAGCTTTCTTT
.	TRBJ1-1	TRBV18	.	CASSPLQGHLGTEAFF	TGTGCCAGCTCACCGTTACAGGGACATTTAGGCACTGAAGCTTTCTTT
once	TRBJ1-2	TRBV5-1	TRBD1	CASSLSRGNYGYTF	TGCGCCAGCAGCTTGAGCAGGGGGAACTATGGCTACACCTTC
.	TRBJ2-1	TRBV6-4	TRBD2	CASSADGLAKVNEQFF	TGTGCCAGCAGTGCCGACGGACTAGCGAAAGTGAATGAGCAGTTCTTC
.	TRBJ2-7	TRBV19	.	CASSIGDDMGYEQYF	TGTGCCAGTAGTATAGGAGACGACATGGGCTACGAGCAGTACTTC
.	TRBJ2-6	TRBV7-8	.	CASSPPGGAYRANVLTF	TGTGCCAGCAGCCCACCTGGCGGGGCTTATCGGGCCAACGTCCTGACTTTC
.	TRBJ2-3	TRBV7-8	.	CASNSRGGGGRADTQYF	TGTGCCAGCAATTCCAGGGGCGGAGGGGGCAGGGCAGATACGCAGTATTTT
.	TRBJ1-1	TRBV6-5	.	CASSYSARISTEAFF	TGTGCCAGCAGTTACTCAGCTAGGATTTCCACTGAAGCTTTCTTT
.	TRBJ2-2	TRBV5-1	TRBD2	CASRSTSITGELFF	TGCGCCAGCAGGTCGACTAGCATTACCGGGGAGCTGTTTTTT
.	TRBJ1-1	TRBV6-5	TRBD1	CASSYHRQGNTEAFF	TGTGCCAGCAGTTATCACCGACAGGGGAACACTGAAGCTTTCTTT
.	TRBJ1-6	TRBV12-3/TRBV12-4	.	CASSPGGNSPLHF	TGTGCCAGCAGCCCCGGGGGGAATTCACCCCTCCACTTT
once	TRBJ2-3	TRBV6-2/TRBV6-3	TRBD2	CASSYRSTSGPQYF	TGTGCCAGCAGTTACCGCTCGACTAGCGGCCCGCAGTATTTT
.	TRBJ1-5	TRBV6-5	TRBD1	CASRQQGNQPQHF	TGTGCCAGCAGACAACAGGGGAATCAGCCCCAGCATTTT
.	TRBJ1-5	TRBV27	.	CASSSSGLTNQPQHF	TGTGCCAGCAGTTCTTCAGGCCTAACCAATCAGCCCCAGCATTTT
once	TRBJ2-1	TRBV11-2	TRBD2	CASSFTSRAGRDYNEQFF	TGTGCCAGCAGCTTTACTAGTAGGGCGGGGAGGGATTACAATGAGCAGTTCTTC
.	TRBJ2-1	TRBV7-2	TRBD2	CASSLEAGNGGQFF	TGTGCCAGCAGCTTAGAAGCGGGAAACGGGGGGCAGTTCTTC
.	TRBJ2-2	TRBV9	.	CASSAREILNTGELFF	TGTGCCAGCAGCGCTCGGGAGATCTTGAACACCGGGGAGCTGTTTTTT
.	TRBJ1-3	TRBV6-5	.	CASSYSRAQDTIYF	TGTGCCAGCAGTTACTCGCGAGCACAGGACACCATATATTTT
.	TRBJ2-7	TRBV13	TRBD1	CASSPTSGTGAYEQYF	TGTGCCAGCAGCCCGACTTCCGGGACAGGAGCCTACGAGCAGTACTTC
.	TRBJ1-4	TRBV15	.	CATSRDRNNEKLFF	TGTGCCACCAGCAGAGACAGGAATAATGAAAAACTGTTTTTT
.	TRBJ2-5	TRBV2	TRBD2	CASSGSKGRGGETQYF	TGTGCCAGCAGTGGTAGTAAGGGACGGGGGGGTGAGACCCAGTACTTC
.	TRBJ2-3	TRBV29-1	.	CSVRRGSTDTQYF	TGCAGCGTTAGACGGGGGAGCACAGATACGCAGTATTTT
.	TRBJ2-2	TRBV24-1	.	CATSTAGPEVTGELFF	TGTGCCACCAGTACGGCAGGGCCCGAGGTTACCGGGGAGCTGTTTTTT
.	TRBJ1-2	TRBV19	.	CASSIRDSNYGYTF	TGTGCCAGTAGTATACGGGATAGCAACTATGGCTACACCTTC
.	TRBJ1-5	TRBV3-1/TRBV3-2	.	CASSRAGSQPQHF	TGTGCCAGCAGCCGAGCAGGCAGTCAGCCCCAGCATTTT
few	TRBJ1-5	TRBV30	.	CAWSVGGNQPQHF	TGTGCCTGGAGTGTAGGGGGTAATCAGCCCCAGCATTTT
few	TRBJ2-1	TRBV10-3	TRBD2	CAISYSGTSGVYNEQFF	TGTGCCATCAGCTATTCCGGGACTAGCGGGGTCTACAATGAGCAGTTCTTC
.	TRBJ1-2	TRBV9	TRBD1	CASSPRTGSTNYGYTF	TGTGCCAGCAGCCCCCGGACAGGATCCACTAACTATGGCTACACCTTC
.	TRBJ1-2	TRBV28	.	CASTDSDKRPYGYTF	TGTGCCAGCACTGACAGCGATAAACGACCTTATGGCTACACCTTC
.	TRBJ1-6	TRBV4-1	.	CASSHVGQRPNSPLHF	TGCGCCAGCAGCCACGTGGGGCAGCGACCCAATTCACCCCTCCACTTT
.	TRBJ2-1	TRBV29-1	.	CSGRYRYSTYNEQFF	TGCAGCGGACGTTACAGATACTCTACCTACAATGAGCAGTTCTTC
.	TRBJ1-5	TRBV7-6	TRBD1	CASSVTGGSQPQHF	TGTGCCAGCAGCGTTACAGGGGGAAGTCAGCCCCAGCATTTT
.	TRBJ1-6	TRBV2	.	CASSEARSNSPLHF	TGTGCCAGCAGTGAGGCGAGGTCGAATTCACCCCTCCACTTT
.	TRBJ1-1	TRBV19	.	CASSIRQTSTEAFF	TGTGCCAGTAGTATAAGACAAACGAGCACTGAAGCTTTCTTT
many	TRBJ1-1	TRBV7-2	.	CASSLDLVLNAFF	TGTGCCAGCAGCTTAGACTTGGTCTTGAACGCTTTCTTT
.	TRBJ1-2	TRBV19	TRBD1	CASRNPGQNYGYTF	TGTGCCAGTAGGAATCCGGGACAGAACTATGGCTACACCTTC
few	TRBJ1-2	TRBV7-9	TRBD1	CASSPNRGDYGYTF	TGTGCCAGCAGCCCAAACAGGGGGGACTATGGCTACACCTTC
once	TRBJ2-2	TRBV19	TRBD2	CASSGRGRDTGELFF	TGTGCCAGTAGTGGAAGAGGGAGGGACACCGGGGAGCTGTTTTTT
many	TRBJ2-3	TRBV27	.	CASSLRDSTDTQYF	TGTGCCAGCAGTCTCCGGGACTCTACAGATACGCAGTATTTT